What follows are 10 T cell receptor beta chains derived from one specimen sequenced in a study of blood T cell repertoires in COVID-19. Profiling relied on immunoSEQ multiplex PCR, and the TCRdb table lists in-frame clones only, not all of them. This table has 150,000 to 200,000 clones, about 80% appearing once. Sequenced material: PBMCs or T cells enriched from blood (not recorded which). The receptors here all came from a woman aged 60-75 years who had recovered from COVID-19.

V and J are TRBV7-8 and TRBJ2-5, with 14 positions matching TRBD2. V lost 5 bases to trimming and J lost 4 bases; unmatched junction nucleotides: 12. This CDR3 comprises 18 residues. Germline V gene data show CDR1 as SGHVS and CDR2 as FQNEAQ. The CDR3 loop is CASSPPGTSGGRIETQYF. The DNA of the CDR3 is TGTGCCAGCAGCCCGCCTGGGACTAGCGGGGGTCGGATAGAGACCCAGTACTTC.

The V and J genes are TRBV3-1 (or the pseudogene TRBV3-2) and TRBJ1-1; D is perhaps TRBD1 (5 bases). Germline CDR1 is LGHDT and CDR2 is YNNKEL (reference sequence). V was pared by 4 bases and J by 0 bases, with 9 bases between. The CDR3 covers 14 residues. The CDR3 nucleotides read TGTGCCAGCAGCCCGGGACTGTTGAACACTGAAGCTTTCTTT. Translation gives CASSPGLLNTEAFF.

V is TRBV5-4 and J is TRBJ1-3, with D unresolved. The CDR3 spans 12 residues. Trimming shortened V by 7 bases and J by 4 bases, and 9 bases separated the two germline ends. The V gene's germline CDR1 is SGHNT and CDR2 YYREEE (reference sequence). Here the CDR3 reads CASREPGNTIYF. DNA for the CDR3: TGTGCCAGCCGCGAACCGGGAAACACCATATATTTT.

The chain links TRBV30 to TRBJ2-5; D is ambiguous. The CDR3 extends over 11 amino acids. The germline V gene has CDR1 GTSNPN and CDR2 SVGIG (reference sequence). Trimming cost V 2 bases and J 1 base, with 2 bases left between them. CDR3 in DNA: TGTGCCTGGAGTCTCCAAGAGACCCAGTACTTC. Amino acid sequence: CAWSLQETQYF.

This clone showed up just once. The chain carries TRBV10-3 and TRBJ1-1; TRBD1 agrees at 8 bases. The CDR3 spans 13 residues. Trimming cost V 9 bases and J 1 base; bases outside gene matches: 4. The germline CDR1 and CDR2 sequences are ENHRY and SYGVKD. The chain's CDR3 is CAIRQGTNTEAFF. The CDR3, as DNA: TGTGCCATTAGACAGGGGACGAACACTGAAGCTTTCTTT.

This chain uses TRBV10-1 with TRBJ1-6; 7 nucleotides agree with TRBD1. The CDR3 covers 16 residues. Looked up from germline, CDR1 is WNHNN and CDR2 is SYGVQD (reference sequence). Losses at the gene ends were 6 bases for V and 7 bases for J; bases not matched to a gene: 12. CDR3 DNA sequence: TGCGCCAGCAGGCCACAGGGGTTGAAGGGGAATTCACCCCTCCACTTT. Amino acids: CASRPQGLKGNSPLHF.

The chain carries TRBV18 and TRBJ2-1; TRBD1 agrees at 8 bases. The trim removed 5 bases at V and 6 bases at J, leaving 12 bases unmatched. CDR3 length: 16 amino acids. The germline V gene encodes CDR1 KGHSH and CDR2 LQKENI. CDR3 sequence (DNA): TGTGCCAGCTCAACGAGAACAGGGGGTTTGGGCAATGAGCAGTTCTTC. This codes for CASSTRTGGLGNEQFF.

This clone was detected once. The chain joins TRBV24-1 to TRBJ1-2; maybe TRBD1 (5 bases). Trimming pared 9 bases from V and 3 bases from J, leaving 7 bases between. The CDR3 has 11 residues. Germline V CDR1 and CDR2: KGHDR, SFDVKD. The CDR3 nucleotides read TGTGCCACCGGACACCACTATGGCTACACCTTC. It yields the protein CATGHHYGYTF.

The chain combines TRBV7-3 with TRBJ2-1; 7 bases match TRBD2. The V gene's germline CDR1 is SGHTA and CDR2 FQGTGA. The J segment lost 2 bases and the V segment lost 2 bases, leaving 3 bases of the junction unmatched. This CDR3 region has 15 residues. The CDR3 DNA reads as TGTGCCAGCAGCTTAGGAGCGGGACCCTACAATGAGCAGTTCTTC. It specifies CASSLGAGPYNEQFF.

In this sample, this clone turned up many times. The V and J genes are TRBV20-1 and TRBJ1-1; a possible D gene is TRBD1 (5 bases). Germline V CDR1 and CDR2: DFQATT, SNEGSKA (reference sequence). This CDR3 contains 11 residues. Trimming removed 6 bases at V and 6 bases at J, with 11 bases between. CDR3 in DNA: TGCAGTGCAAGGTCAGGGTCTGAAGCTTTCTTT. Translating gives CSARSGSEAFF.